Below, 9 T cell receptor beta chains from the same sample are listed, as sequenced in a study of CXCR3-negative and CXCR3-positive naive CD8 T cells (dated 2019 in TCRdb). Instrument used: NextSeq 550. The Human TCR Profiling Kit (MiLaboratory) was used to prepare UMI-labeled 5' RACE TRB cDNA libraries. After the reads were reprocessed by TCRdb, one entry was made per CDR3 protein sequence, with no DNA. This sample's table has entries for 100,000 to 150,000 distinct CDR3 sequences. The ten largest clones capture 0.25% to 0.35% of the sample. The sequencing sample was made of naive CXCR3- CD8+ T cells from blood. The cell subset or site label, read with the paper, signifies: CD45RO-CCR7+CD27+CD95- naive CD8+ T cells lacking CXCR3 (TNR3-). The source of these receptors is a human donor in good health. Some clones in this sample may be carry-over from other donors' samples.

The CDR3: CSVEGTSGGAYNEQFF. V is TRBV29-1 and J is TRBJ2-1; TCRdb's D call, TRBD2, is unchecked because there is no DNA. The CDR3 consists of 16 residues. Germline assignment: CDR1 SQVTM and CDR2 ANQGSEA.

The CDR3 sequence: CASSYDSSGYEQYF. The chain recombines TRBV5-1 with TRBJ2-7; the D call of TRBD2 rests on TCRdb alone, since no DNA is present to check it. The CDR3 sequence is 14 residues long. Per the germline V gene, CDR1 is SGHRS and CDR2 is YFSETQ.

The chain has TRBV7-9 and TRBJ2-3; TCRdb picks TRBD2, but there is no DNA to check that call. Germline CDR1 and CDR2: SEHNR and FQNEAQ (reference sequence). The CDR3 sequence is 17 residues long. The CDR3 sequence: CASSETLVQSLTDTQYF.

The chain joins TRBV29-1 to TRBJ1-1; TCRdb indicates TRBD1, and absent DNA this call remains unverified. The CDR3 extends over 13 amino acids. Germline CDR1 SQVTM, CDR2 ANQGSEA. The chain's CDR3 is CSVEEGQIPEAFF.

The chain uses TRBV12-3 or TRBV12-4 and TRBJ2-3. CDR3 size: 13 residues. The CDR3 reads CASSSSGGDTQYF.

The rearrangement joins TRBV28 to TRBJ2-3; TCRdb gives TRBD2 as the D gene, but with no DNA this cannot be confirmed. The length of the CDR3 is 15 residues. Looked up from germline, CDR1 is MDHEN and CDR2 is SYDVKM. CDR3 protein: CASTSASGSRDTQYF.

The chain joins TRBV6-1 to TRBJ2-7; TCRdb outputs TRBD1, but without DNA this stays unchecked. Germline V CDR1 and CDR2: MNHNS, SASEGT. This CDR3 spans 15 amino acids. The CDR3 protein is CASSQGQGARYEQYF.

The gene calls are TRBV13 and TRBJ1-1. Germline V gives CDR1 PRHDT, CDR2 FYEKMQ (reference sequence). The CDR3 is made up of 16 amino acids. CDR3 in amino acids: CASSPASSGFNTEAFF.

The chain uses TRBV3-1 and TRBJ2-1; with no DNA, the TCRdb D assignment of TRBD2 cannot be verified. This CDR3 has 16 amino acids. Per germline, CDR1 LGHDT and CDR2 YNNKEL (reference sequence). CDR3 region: CASSQDGAGPYNEQFF.